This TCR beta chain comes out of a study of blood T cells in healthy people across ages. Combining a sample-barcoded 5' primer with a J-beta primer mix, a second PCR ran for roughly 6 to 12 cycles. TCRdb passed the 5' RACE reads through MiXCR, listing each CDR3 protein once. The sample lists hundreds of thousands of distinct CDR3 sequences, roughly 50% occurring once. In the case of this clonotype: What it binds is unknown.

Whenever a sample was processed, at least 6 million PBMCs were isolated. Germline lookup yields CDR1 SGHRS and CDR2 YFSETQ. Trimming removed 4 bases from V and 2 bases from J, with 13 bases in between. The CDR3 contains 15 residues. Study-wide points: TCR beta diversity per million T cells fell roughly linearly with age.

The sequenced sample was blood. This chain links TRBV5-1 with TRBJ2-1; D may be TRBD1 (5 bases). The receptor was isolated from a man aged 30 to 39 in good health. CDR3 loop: CASSRQGEAYNEQFF. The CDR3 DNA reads TGCGCCAGCAGCCGGCAGGGTGAAGCCTACAATGAGCAGTTCTTC.